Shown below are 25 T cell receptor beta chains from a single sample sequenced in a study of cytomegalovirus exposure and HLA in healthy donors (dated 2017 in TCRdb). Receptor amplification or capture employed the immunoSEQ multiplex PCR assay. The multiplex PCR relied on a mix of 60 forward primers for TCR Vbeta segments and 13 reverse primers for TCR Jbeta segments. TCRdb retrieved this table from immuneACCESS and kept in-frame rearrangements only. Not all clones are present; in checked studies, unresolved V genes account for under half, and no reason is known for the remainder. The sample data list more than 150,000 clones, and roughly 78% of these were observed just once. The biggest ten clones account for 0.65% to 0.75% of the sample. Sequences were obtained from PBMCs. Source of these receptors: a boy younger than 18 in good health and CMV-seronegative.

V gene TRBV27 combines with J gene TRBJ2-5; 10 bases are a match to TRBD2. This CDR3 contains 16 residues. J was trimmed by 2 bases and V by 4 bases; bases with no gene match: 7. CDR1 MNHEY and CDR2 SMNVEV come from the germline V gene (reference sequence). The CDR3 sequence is CASSSYGLAEQETQYF. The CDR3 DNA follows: TGTGCCAGCAGTTCTTACGGACTAGCGGAACAAGAGACCCAGTACTTC.

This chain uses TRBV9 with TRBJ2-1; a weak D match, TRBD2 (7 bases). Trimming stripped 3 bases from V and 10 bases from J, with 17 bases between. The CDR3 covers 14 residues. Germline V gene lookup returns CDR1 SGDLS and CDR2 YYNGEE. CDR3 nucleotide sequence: TGTGCCAGCAGCGGAGACGGGGGAGGGGGAGAGCAGTTCTTC. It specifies CASSGDGGGGEQFF.

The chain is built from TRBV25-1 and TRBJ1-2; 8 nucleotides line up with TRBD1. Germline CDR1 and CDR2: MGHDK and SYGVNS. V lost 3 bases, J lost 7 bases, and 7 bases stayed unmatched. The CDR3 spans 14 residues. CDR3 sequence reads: CASSDRGDRRGYTF. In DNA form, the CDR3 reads TGTGCCAGCAGTGACCGTGGGGACAGGCGTGGCTACACCTTC.

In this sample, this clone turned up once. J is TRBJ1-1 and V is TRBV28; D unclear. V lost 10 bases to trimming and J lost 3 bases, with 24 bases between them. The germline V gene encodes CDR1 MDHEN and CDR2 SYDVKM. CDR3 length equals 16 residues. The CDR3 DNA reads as TGTGCCACTTCGCAATACTGGGGTGGCGGGGACACTGAAGCTTTCTTT. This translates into CATSQYWGGGDTEAFF.

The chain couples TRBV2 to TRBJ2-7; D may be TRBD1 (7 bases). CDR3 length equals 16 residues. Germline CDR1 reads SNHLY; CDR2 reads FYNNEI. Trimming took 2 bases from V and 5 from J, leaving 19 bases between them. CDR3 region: CASSERGTARIDEQYF. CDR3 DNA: TGTGCCAGCAGTGAACGCGGGACAGCGCGCATAGACGAGCAGTACTTC.

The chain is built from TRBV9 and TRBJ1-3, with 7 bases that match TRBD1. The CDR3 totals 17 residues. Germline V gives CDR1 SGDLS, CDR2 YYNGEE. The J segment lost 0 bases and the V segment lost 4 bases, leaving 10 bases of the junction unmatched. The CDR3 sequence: CASSPRQGRSSGNTIYF. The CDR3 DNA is TGTGCCAGCAGCCCGAGACAGGGAAGGAGCTCTGGAAACACCATATATTTT.

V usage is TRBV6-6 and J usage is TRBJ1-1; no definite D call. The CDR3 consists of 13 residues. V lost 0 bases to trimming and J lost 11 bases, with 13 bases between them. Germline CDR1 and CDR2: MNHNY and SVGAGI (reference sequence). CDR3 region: CASSYSIRWEAFF. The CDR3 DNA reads TGTGCCAGCAGTTACTCGATACGTTGGGAGGCTTTCTTT.

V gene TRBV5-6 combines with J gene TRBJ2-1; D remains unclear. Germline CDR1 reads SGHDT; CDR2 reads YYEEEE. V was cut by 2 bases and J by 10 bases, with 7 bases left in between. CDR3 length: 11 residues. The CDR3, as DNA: TGTGCCAGCAGCTTTACTCGCGAGCAGTTCTTC. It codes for CASSFTREQFF.

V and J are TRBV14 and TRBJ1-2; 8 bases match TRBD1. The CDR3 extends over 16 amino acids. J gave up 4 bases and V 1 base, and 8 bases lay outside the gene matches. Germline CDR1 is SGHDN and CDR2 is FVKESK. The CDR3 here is CASSQVLRDRTYGYTF. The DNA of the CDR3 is TGTGCCAGCAGCCAAGTACTTCGGGACAGGACCTATGGCTACACCTTC.

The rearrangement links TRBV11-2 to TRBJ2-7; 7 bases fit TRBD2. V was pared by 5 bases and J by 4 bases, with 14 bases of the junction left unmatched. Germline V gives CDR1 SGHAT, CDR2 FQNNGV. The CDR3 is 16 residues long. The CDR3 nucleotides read TGTGCCAGCAGCGAGGGAGTTAGCGGGCGCGTTTACGAGCAGTACTTC. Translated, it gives CASSEGVSGRVYEQYF.

DNA of the CDR3: TGTGCCAGCAGCAAAGTGGGCAGGGGGCTGAACACCATATATTTT. Translated, it gives CASSKVGRGLNTIYF. V and J are TRBV21-1 and TRBJ1-3; the table's D call of TRBD1 was not tested on the DNA. TRBV21-1 corresponds to a pseudogene. The CDR3 consists of 15 residues.

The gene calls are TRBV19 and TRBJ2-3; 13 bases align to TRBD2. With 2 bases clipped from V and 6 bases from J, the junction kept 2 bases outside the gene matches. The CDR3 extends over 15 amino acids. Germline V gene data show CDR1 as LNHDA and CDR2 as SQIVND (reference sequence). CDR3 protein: CASSITSGGADTQYF. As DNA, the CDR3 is TGTGCCAGTAGTATAACTAGCGGGGGGGCTGATACGCAGTATTTT.

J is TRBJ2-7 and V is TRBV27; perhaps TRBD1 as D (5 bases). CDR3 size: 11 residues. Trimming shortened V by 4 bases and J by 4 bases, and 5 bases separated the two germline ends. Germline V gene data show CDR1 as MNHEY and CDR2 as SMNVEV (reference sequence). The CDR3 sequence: CASSSGYEQYF. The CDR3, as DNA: TGTGCCAGCAGTTCAGGGTACGAGCAGTACTTC.

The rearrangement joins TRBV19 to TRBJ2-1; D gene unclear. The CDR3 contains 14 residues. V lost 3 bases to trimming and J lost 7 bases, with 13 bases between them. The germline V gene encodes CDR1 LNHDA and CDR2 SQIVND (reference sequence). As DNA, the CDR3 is TGTGCCAGTAGTATCAAACTTAATCGTAATGAGCAGTTCTTC. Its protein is CASSIKLNRNEQFF.

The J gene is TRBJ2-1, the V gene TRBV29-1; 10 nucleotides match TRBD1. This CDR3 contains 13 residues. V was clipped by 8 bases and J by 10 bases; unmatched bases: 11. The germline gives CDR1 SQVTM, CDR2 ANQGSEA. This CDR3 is CSSGTGDLREQFF. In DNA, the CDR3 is TGCAGCTCGGGGACAGGGGACCTCCGGGAGCAGTTCTTC.

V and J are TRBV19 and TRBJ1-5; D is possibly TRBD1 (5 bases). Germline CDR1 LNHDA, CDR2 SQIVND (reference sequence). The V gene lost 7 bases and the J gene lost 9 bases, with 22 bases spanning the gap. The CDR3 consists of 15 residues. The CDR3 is CASIDGQGGSSPQHF. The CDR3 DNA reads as TGTGCCAGTATAGACGGGCAGGGCGGCTCGTCGCCCCAGCATTTT.

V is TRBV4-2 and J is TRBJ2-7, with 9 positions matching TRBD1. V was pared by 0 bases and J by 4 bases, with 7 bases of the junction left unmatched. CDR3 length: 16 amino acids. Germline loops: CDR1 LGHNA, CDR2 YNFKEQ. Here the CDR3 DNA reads TGTGCCAGCAGCCAAGAGAACGCGGGACAGGGATACGAGCAGTACTTC. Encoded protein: CASSQENAGQGYEQYF.

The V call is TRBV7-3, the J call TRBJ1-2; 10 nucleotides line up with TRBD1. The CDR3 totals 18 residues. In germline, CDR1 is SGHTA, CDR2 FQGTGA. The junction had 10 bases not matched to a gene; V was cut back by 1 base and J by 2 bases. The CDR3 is CASSLNPTTGGENYGYTF. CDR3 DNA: TGTGCCAGCAGCTTAAACCCTACGACAGGGGGCGAAAACTATGGCTACACCTTC.

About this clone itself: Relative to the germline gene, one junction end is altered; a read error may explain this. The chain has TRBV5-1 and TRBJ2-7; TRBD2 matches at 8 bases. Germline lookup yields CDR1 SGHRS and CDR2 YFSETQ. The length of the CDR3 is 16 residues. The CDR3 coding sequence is TGCGCCAGCAGCTTGGAGGTCCCCGGGAGGGACTACGAGCAGTGCTTC. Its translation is CASSLEVPGRDYEQCF.

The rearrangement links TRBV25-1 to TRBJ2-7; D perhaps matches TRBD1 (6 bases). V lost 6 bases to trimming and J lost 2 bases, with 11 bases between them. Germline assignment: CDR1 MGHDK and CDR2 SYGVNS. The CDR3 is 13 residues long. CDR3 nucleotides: TGTGCCAGCAGGAACGACAGGACCTACGAGCAGTACTTC. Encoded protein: CASRNDRTYEQYF.

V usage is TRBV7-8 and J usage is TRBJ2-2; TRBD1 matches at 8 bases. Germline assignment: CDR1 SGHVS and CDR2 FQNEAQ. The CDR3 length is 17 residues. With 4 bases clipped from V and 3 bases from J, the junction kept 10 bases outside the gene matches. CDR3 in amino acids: CASSSRARGLDTGELFF. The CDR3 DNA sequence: TGTGCCAGCAGCTCTCGGGCCAGGGGGCTCGACACCGGGGAGCTGTTTTTT.

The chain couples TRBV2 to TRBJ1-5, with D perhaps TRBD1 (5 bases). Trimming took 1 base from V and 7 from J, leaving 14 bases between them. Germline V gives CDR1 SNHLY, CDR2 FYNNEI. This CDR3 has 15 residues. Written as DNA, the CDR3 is TGTGCCAGCAGTGAAGGGTCAGGGTCGAGCCAGCCCCAGCATTTT. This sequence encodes CASSEGSGSSQPQHF.

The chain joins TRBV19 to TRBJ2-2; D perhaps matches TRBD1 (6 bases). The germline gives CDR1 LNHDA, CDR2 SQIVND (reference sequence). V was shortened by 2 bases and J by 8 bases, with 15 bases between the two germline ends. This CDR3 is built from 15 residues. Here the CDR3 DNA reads TGTGCCAGTAGTATACAGGGGATTTTTACAGGGGAGCTGTTTTTT. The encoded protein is CASSIQGIFTGELFF. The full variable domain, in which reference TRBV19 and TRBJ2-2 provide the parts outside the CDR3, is DGGITQSPKYLFRKEGQNVTLSCEQNLNHDAMYWYRQDPGQGLRLIYYSQIVNDFQKGDIAEGYSVSREKKESFPLTVTSAQKNPTAFYLCASSIQGIFTGELFFGEGSRLTVL.

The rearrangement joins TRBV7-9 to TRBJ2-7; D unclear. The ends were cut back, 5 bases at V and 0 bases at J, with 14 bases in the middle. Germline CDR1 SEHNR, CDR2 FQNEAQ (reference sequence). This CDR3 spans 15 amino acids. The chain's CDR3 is CASSPPPGSSYEQYF. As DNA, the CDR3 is TGTGCCAGCAGCCCCCCCCCGGGTAGCTCCTACGAGCAGTACTTC. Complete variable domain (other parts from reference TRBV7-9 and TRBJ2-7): DTGVSQNPRHKITKRGQNVTFRCDPISEHNRLYWYRQTLGQGPEFLTYFQNEAQLEKSRLLSDRFSAERPKGSFSTLEIQRTEQGDSAMYLCASSPPPGSSYEQYFGPGTRLTVT.

CDR3 sequence: CASSRAPGIRTDTQYF. For the CDR3, the DNA is TGTGCCAGCAGTCGGGCCCCGGGAATCCGCACAGATACGCAGTATTTT. The rearrangement links TRBV27 to TRBJ2-3; TRBD2 is a possible D gene (5 bases). This CDR3 has 16 residues. Looked up from germline, CDR1 is MNHEY and CDR2 is SMNVEV (reference sequence). V gave up 5 bases and J gave up 1 base, with 16 bases separating them.